The source of this TCR beta chain is a study of shared clonotypes between healthy human individuals. Overall study results and limits: Non-shared clonotypes showed lower generation probabilities than clonotypes common to all four donors.

Per the germline V gene, CDR1 is SEHNR and CDR2 is FQNEAQ (reference sequence). The CDR3 consists of 13 residues. V was cut by 2 bases and J by 6 bases, with 8 bases left in between. Original processing notes: Quality scores were absent from the junction-only immunoSEQ sequences, so filtering differed. Clones were read by immunoSEQ multiplex PCR, and TCRdb kept only the in-frame ones, dropping some. V and J calls and clone size are those listed in that table; D and trimming were worked out from the DNA. The sample includes roughly 1.4 million clones, about 98.5% of them seen just once. Each donor was a Caucasian adult residing in Nashville, Tennessee. Subsets obtained from CD4+ cells comprised CD45RA+ naive and CD45RA-negative memory cells. Comment on this clone: Its cognate antigen is unknown.

What was sequenced was naive CD4+ T cells sorted from blood. Subset here: CD45RA+ positively selected. The V call is TRBV7-9, the J call TRBJ2-1; D gene unclear. This TCR derives from a man between 25 and 39 years old in good health. The CDR3 DNA reads as TGTGCCAGCAGCTTAAGGGTTAGCAATGAGCAGTTCTTC. Translating it yields CASSLRVSNEQFF. Full variable domain (remainder filled in from reference TRBV7-9 and TRBJ2-1): DTGVSQNPRHKITKRGQNVTFRCDPISEHNRLYWYRQTLGQGPEFLTYFQNEAQLEKSRLLSDRFSAERPKGSFSTLEIQRTEQGDSAMYLCASSLRVSNEQFFGPGTRLTVL.